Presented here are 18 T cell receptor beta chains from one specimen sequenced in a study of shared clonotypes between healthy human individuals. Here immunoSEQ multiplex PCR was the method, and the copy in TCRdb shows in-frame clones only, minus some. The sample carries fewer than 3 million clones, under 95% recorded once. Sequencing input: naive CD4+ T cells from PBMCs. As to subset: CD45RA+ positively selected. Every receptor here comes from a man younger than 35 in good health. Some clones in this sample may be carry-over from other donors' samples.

The chain's CDR3 is CASSPVVGNTIYF. DNA of the CDR3: TGTGCCAGCAGCCCAGTCGTCGGAAACACCATATATTTT. This chain uses TRBV11-1 with TRBJ1-3; D is unclear. CDR3 length: 13 amino acids. The V gene's germline CDR1 is SGHAT and CDR2 FQDESV (reference sequence). V was pared by 5 bases and J by 4 bases, with 9 bases between.

The CDR3 DNA reads as TGTGCCAGCAGCCCGAAGCGGGCCTTCGGGGACGAGCAGTACTTC. Protein sequence: CASSPKRAFGDEQYF. The rearrangement links TRBV7-8 to TRBJ2-7; D perhaps matches TRBD2 (6 bases). The CDR3 is 15 residues long. CDR1 and CDR2 (germline): SGHVS, FQNEAQ. V lost 5 bases and J 5 bases, leaving 19 bases between the germline ends.

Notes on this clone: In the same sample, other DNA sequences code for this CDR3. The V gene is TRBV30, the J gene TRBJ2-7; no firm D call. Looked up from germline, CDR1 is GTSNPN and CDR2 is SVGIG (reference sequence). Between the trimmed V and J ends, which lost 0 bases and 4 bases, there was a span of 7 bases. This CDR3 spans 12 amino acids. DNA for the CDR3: TGTGCCTGGAGTGTTGCAGGTTACGAGCAGTACTTC. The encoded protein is CAWSVAGYEQYF.

CDR3: CASSSNSGRVYNEQFF. As DNA, the CDR3 is TGTGCCAGCAGCTCAAATAGCGGGAGGGTGTACAATGAGCAGTTCTTC. The rearrangement links TRBV7-9 to TRBJ2-1, with 11 positions matching TRBD2. The CDR3 consists of 16 residues. Germline lookup yields CDR1 SEHNR and CDR2 FQNEAQ (reference sequence). With V trimmed by 4 bases and J by 4 bases, 6 bases remained unmatched. The variable domain in full, with the rest retrieved from reference TRBV7-9 and TRBJ2-1, is DTGVSQNPRHKITKRGQNVTFRCDPISEHNRLYWYRQTLGQGPEFLTYFQNEAQLEKSRLLSDRFSAERPKGSFSTLEIQRTEQGDSAMYLCASSSNSGRVYNEQFFGPGTRLTVL.

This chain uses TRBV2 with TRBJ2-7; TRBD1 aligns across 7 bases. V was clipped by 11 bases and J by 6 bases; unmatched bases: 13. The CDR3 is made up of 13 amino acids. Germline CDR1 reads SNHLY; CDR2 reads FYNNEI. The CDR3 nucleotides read TGTGCCGGGTTACAGGGACAGAGGGGCGAGCAGTACTTC. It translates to CAGLQGQRGEQYF.

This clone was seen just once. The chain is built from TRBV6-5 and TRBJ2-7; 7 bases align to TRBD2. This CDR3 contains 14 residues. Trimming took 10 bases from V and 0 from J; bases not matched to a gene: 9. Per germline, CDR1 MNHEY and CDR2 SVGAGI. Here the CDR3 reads CATTRGGPSYEQYF. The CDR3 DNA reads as TGTGCCACTACGAGGGGAGGGCCCTCCTACGAGCAGTACTTC.

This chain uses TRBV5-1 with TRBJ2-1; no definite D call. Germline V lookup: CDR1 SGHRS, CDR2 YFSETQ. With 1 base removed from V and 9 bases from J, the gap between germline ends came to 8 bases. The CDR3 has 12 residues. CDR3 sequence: CASSLYVGEQFF. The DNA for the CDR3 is TGCGCCAGCAGCTTGTACGTTGGTGAGCAGTTCTTC.

The CDR3 nucleotides read TGCGCCAGCAGCTTGTCCCTAGCGGGACCCCTGGTTAGCACAGATACGCAGTATTTT. Translated, it gives CASSLSLAGPLVSTDTQYF. V is TRBV5-1 and J is TRBJ2-3; 9 bases line up with TRBD2. The germline V gene has CDR1 SGHRS and CDR2 YFSETQ. The CDR3 length is 19 residues. J gave up 0 bases and V 1 base, and 12 bases lay outside the gene matches.

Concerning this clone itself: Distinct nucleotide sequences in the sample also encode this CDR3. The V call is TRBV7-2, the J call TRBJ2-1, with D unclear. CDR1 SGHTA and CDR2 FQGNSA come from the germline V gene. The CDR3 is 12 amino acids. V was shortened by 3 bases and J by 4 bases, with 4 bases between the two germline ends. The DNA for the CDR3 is TGTGCCAGCAGCTTGACATACAATGAGCAGTTCTTC. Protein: CASSLTYNEQFF.

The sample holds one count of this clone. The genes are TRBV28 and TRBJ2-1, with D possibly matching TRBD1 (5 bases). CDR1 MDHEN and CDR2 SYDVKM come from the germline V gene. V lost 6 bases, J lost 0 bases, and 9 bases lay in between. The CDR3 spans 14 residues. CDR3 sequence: CASRGRSSYNEQFF. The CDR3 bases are TGTGCCAGCAGGGGGCGGTCCTCCTACAATGAGCAGTTCTTC.

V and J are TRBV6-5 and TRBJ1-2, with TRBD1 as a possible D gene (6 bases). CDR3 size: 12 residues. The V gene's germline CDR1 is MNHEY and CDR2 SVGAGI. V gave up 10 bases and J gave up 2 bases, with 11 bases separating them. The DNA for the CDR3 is TGTGCCACGGGACATCCCAACTATGGCTACACCTTC. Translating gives CATGHPNYGYTF.

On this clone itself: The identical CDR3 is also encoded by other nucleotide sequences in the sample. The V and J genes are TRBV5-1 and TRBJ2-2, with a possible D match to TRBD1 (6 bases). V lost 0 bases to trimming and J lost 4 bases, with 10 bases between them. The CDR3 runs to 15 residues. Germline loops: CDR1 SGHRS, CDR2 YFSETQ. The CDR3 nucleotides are TGCGCCAGCAGCTTGGAAGGGGGAAGCACCGGGGAGCTGTTTTTT. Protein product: CASSLEGGSTGELFF. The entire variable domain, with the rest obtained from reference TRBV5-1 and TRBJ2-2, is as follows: KAGVTQTPRYLIKTRGQQVTLSCSPISGHRSVSWYQQTPGQGLQFLFEYFSETQRNKGNFPGRFSGRQFSNSRSEMNVSTLELGDSALYLCASSLEGGSTGELFFGEGSRLTVL.

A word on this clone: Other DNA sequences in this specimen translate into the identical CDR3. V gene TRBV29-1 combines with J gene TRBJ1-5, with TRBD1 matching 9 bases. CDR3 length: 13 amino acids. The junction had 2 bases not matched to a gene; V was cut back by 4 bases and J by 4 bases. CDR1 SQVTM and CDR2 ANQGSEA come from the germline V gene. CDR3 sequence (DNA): TGCAGCGTTGCCGGGACAGGGAATCAGCCCCAGCATTTT. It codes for CSVAGTGNQPQHF.

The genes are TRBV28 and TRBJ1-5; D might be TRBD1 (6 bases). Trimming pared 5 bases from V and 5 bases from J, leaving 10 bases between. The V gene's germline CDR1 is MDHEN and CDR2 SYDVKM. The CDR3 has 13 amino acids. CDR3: CASSPTGYQPQHF. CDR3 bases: TGTGCCAGCAGTCCTACAGGGTATCAGCCCCAGCATTTT.

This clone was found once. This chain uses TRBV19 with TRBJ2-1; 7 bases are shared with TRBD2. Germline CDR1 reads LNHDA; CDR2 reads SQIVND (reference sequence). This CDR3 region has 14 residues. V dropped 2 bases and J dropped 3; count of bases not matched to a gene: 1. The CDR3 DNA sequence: TGTGCCAGTAGTATACCTAGCGGCTACAATGAGCAGTTCTTC. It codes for CASSIPSGYNEQFF. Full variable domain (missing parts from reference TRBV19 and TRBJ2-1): DGGITQSPKYLFRKEGQNVTLSCEQNLNHDAMYWYRQDPGQGLRLIYYSQIVNDFQKGDIAEGYSVSREKKESFPLTVTSAQKNPTAFYLCASSIPSGYNEQFFGPGTRLTVL.

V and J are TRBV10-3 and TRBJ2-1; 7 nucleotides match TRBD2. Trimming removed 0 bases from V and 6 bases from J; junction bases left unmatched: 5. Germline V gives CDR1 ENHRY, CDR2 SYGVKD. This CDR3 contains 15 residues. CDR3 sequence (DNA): TGTGCCATCAGTGAGTCGACCCGGACTAGCAATGAGCAGTTCTTC. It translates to CAISESTRTSNEQFF.

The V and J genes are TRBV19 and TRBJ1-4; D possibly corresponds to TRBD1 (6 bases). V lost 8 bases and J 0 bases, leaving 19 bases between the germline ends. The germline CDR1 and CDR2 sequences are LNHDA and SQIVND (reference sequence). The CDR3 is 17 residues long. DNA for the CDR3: TGTGCCAGTGGCACCGGACAGCTCGTCCCAACTAATGAAAAACTGTTTTTT. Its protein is CASGTGQLVPTNEKLFF.

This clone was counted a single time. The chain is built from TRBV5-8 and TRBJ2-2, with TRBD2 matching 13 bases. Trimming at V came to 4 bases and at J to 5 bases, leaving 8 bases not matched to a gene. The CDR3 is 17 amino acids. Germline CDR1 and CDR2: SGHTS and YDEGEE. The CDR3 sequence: CASSDPGLAGRTGELFF. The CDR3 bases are TGTGCCAGCAGCGATCCGGGACTAGCGGGACGTACCGGGGAGCTGTTTTTT.